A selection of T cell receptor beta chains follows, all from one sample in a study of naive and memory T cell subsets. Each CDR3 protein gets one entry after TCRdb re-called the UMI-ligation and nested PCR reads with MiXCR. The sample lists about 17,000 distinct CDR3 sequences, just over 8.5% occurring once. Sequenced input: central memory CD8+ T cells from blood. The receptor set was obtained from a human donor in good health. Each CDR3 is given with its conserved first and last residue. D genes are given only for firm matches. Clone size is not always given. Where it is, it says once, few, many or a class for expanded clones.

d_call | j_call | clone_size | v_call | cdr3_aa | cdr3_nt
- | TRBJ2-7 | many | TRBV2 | CASSSGASYEQYF | TGTGCCAGCAGTTCTGGGGCTTCCTACGAGCAGTACTTC
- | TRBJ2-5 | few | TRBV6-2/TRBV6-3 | CASSYLAGRETQYF | TGTGCCAGCAGTTATTTGGCGGGGAGGGAGACCCAGTACTTC
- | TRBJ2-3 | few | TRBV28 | CASSRAVVSTDTQYF | TGTGCCAGCAGTAGAGCGGTTGTCAGCACAGATACGCAGTATTTT
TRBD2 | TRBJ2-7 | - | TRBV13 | CASSLAGGAHEQYF | TGTGCCAGCAGCTTAGCGGGAGGGGCCCACGAGCAGTACTTC
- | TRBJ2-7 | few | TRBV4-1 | CASSQDYGPPGLYEQYF | TGCGCCAGCAGCCAAGACTACGGACCACCCGGCCTATACGAGCAGTACTTC
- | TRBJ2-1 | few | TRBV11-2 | CASSGDRDEQFF | TGTGCCAGCAGCGGTGACCGCGATGAGCAGTTCTTC
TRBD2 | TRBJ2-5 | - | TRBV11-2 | CATRPPSGGYQETQYF | TGTGCCACCCGCCCCCCTAGCGGGGGTTACCAAGAGACCCAGTACTTC
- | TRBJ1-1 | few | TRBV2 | CASREREAFF | TGTGCCAGCAGGGAAAGAGAAGCTTTCTTT
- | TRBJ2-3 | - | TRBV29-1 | CSVVYSPSTVDTQYF | TGCAGCGTTGTCTACAGTCCTTCGACAGTAGATACGCAGTATTTT
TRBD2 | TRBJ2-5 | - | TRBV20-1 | CSARTFARRERVSETQYF | TGCAGTGCTAGAACGTTTGCTCGGCGGGAGAGGGTTAGTGAGACCCAGTACTTC
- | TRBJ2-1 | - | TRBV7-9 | CASGKEFSYNEQFF | TGTGCCAGCGGGAAGGAGTTTTCCTACAATGAGCAGTTCTTC
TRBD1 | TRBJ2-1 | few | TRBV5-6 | CASRGPGQGYNEQFF | TGTGCCAGCAGGGGTCCGGGACAGGGTTACAATGAGCAGTTCTTC
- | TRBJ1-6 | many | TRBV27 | CASSLYDPGVISRPLHF | TGTGCCAGCAGTTTATACGACCCCGGGGTAATTTCCCGGCCCCTCCACTTT
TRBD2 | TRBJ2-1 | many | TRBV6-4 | CASSDSASGGGYNEQFF | TGTGCCAGCAGTGACTCGGCTAGCGGGGGGGGATACAATGAGCAGTTCTTC
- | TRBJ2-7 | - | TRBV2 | CAAPDEVTDEQYF | TGTGCCGCACCAGATGAGGTAACAGACGAGCAGTACTTC
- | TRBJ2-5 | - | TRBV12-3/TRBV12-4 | CASSLADVFPGEETQYF | TGTGCCAGCAGTTTAGCCGACGTTTTTCCGGGAGAAGAGACCCAGTACTTC
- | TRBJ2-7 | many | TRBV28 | CASSYPGQGPSYEQYF | TGTGCCAGCAGCTACCCGGGCCAGGGGCCGTCCTACGAGCAGTACTTC
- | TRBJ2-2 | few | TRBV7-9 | CASSLKTWELFF | TGTGCCAGCAGCTTAAAGACCTGGGAGCTGTTTTTT
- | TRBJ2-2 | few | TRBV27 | CASSLMGAAGELFF | TGTGCCAGCAGTTTAATGGGAGCGGCCGGGGAGCTGTTTTTT
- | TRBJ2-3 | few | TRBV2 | CATRLYVSNTDTQYF | TGTGCCACCCGATTATACGTCTCCAACACAGATACGCAGTATTTT
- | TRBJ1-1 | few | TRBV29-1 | CSVGVTGRLDTEAFF | TGCAGCGTGGGTGTAACCGGGCGGTTGGACACTGAAGCTTTCTTT
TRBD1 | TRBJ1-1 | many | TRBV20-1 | CSARGQGDTEAFF | TGCAGTGCTAGAGGACAGGGGGACACTGAAGCTTTCTTT
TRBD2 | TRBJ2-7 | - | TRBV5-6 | CASSWGGGSTYEQYF | TGTGCCAGCAGCTGGGGGGGAGGAAGTACCTACGAGCAGTACTTC
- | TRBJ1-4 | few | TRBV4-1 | CASSRTDTNEKLFF | TGCGCCAGCAGCCGGACAGATACTAATGAAAAACTGTTTTTT
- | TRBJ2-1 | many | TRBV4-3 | CASSQDLLISPHEQFF | TGCGCCAGCAGCCAAGATCTTTTGATCAGTCCCCATGAGCAGTTCTTC
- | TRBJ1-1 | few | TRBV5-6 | CASSLGVGITEAFF | TGTGCCAGCAGCTTGGGGGTCGGGATAACTGAAGCTTTCTTT
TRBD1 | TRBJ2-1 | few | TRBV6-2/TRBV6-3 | CASSYSDRGTYNEQFF | TGTGCCAGCAGTTACTCGGACAGGGGTACCTACAATGAGCAGTTCTTC
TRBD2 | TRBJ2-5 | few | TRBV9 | CASSVATSGETQYF | TGTGCCAGCAGCGTAGCGACTAGCGGCGAGACCCAGTACTTC
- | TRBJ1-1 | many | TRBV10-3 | CAISGHRFNTEAFF | TGTGCCATCAGTGGCCACAGATTCAACACTGAAGCTTTCTTT
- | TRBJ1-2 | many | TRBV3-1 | CASSRRNNAGIYGYTF | TGTGCCAGCAGCCGGAGAAATAATGCAGGGATATATGGCTACACCTTC
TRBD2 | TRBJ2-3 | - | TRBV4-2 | CASSSTSGVDTQYF | TGTGCCAGCAGTTCCACTAGCGGGGTGGATACGCAGTATTTT
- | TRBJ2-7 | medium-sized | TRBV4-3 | CASSQVADLSYEQYF | TGCGCCAGCAGCCAAGTTGCCGACCTATCCTACGAGCAGTACTTC
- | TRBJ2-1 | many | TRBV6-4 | CASSEKASEHNEQFF | TGTGCCAGCAGTGAAAAGGCTAGCGAACACAATGAGCAGTTCTTC
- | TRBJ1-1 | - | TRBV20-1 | CSARDVVLPKDTEAFF | TGCAGTGCTAGAGATGTGGTACTACCGAAGGACACTGAAGCTTTCTTT
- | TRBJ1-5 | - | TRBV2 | CASSGAGHQPQHF | TGTGCCAGCAGTGGGGCCGGGCATCAGCCCCAGCATTTT
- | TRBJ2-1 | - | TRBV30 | CAADGQSRSYNEQFF | TGTGCCGCAGATGGGCAATCTAGGTCCTACAATGAGCAGTTCTTC
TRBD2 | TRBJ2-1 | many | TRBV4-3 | CASSHESGGSYNEQFF | TGCGCCAGCAGCCACGAATCGGGGGGCTCCTACAATGAGCAGTTCTTC
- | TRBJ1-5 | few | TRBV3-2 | CASSRVSNQPQHF | TGTGCCAGCAGCCGGGTTAGCAATCAGCCCCAGCATTTT
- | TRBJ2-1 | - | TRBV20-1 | CSATQGTYNEQFF | TGCAGTGCTACGCAAGGAACCTACAATGAGCAGTTCTTC
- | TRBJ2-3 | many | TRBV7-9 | CASSLGLGKDTQYF | TGTGCCAGCAGCTTAGGTCTTGGTAAAGATACGCAGTATTTT
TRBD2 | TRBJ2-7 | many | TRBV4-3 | CASSQEPTSGPYEQYF | TGCGCCAGCAGCCAAGAGCCAACTAGCGGGCCCTACGAGCAGTACTTC
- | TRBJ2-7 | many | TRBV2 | CASGYYEQYF | TGTGCCAGCGGATATTACGAGCAGTACTTC